This record looks at one T cell receptor beta chain sequence and its context. The target of this receptor is not known. No quality values exist for individual bases; no much larger clone is one base distant. This sample was taken from a study of blood T cell repertoires in COVID-19 (dated by TCRdb to the early 2020s). Study-wide context: Collaborator samples came from the United States, Italy and Spain and covered acute and convalescent phases of COVID-19. The material from the prospective study consisted of cDNA or gDNA derived from T cells, B-cell-depleted T cells, or PBMCs. The dataset comprised deeply sampled blood TCRbeta repertoires from subjects exposed to, actively infected with, or recovered from COVID-19. The repertoires were released in a freely available public database intended as a resource for research on the immune response to SARS-CoV-2. Samples came from the ongoing ImmuneRACE study (first 160 participants) plus 1,254 subjects from 6 global collaborators. Nearly every sample came with metadata listing a de-identified subject ID, COVID-19 status, age in years and sex. Where HLA class I and class II types were available, the types were taken from metadata supplied by the sample provider, not from assay-based typing.

Collaborating institutions collected whole blood in K2EDTA tubes following their own protocols. For TCRbeta analysis, collaborators shipped samples as frozen whole blood, isolated PBMCs, or DNA extracted from either of those sample types. Overall study outcomes, separate from this receptor: The quantity of clinical and demographic metadata differed by source and by participant and was supplied without curation.

Taken from the germline V gene (reference sequence), the CDR1 and CDR2 loops are SEHNR and FQNEAQ. At the junction V is shortened by 5 bases and J by 5 bases, with 12 bases in between. The CDR3 has 13 amino acids, counting the end cysteine and phenylalanine. Only the CDR3 DNA stays, 39 bases, in frame from base 1. TCRbeta CDR3 regions were amplified from genomic DNA using the immunoSEQ Assay, a bias-controlled multiplex PCR. The paper's data handling went like this. Nucleated cell counts per sample were estimated from amplification of reference gene primers within the assay. Sequence reads were collapsed and filtered to measure the absolute abundance of every unique TCRbeta CDR3 rearrangement. For each sample, productive Simpson clonality was calculated as the square root of Simpson's diversity index over productive rearrangements. Held by TCRdb, this immuneACCESS table contains in-frame sequences only and omits some clones. Under half of the omission traces to an unresolved V gene where checked; the cause of the rest is unknown. D and trimming were read from the DNA, whereas the V and J calls and clone size are those reported in that table. The sample table contains 100,000 to 150,000 clones; only one count was recorded for about 79% of them. The ten largest clones capture 35% to 40% of the sample.

Sequencing input: peripheral blood. The TCR originated in a middle-aged man with active or convalescent COVID-19. The rearranged chain carries TRBV7-9 and TRBJ1-1; the D gene remains uncertain. The CDR3 protein is CASSPHGGTEAFF. In nucleotide form, the sequence is TGTGCCAGCAGCCCTCACGGCGGAACTGAAGCTTTCTTT.